The rows below give T cell receptor beta chains drawn from one sample of a study of T cell responses to AZD1222 COVID-19 vaccine. Sequencing used immunoSEQ multiplex PCR; TCRdb keeps in-frame clones, though not all of them. The table has about 99,000 clones, over 85% seen once. The sample consisted of peripheral blood, taken on day 0 of AZD1222 vaccination. The receptor source for this set is an adult in good health. The CDR3 runs from the conserved cysteine through the conserved F or W. A D gene is named only where the DNA matches it firmly. Expanded clones are given a class, and other clones once, few, many or no size at all.

.	TRBV19	TRBJ2-7	.	CASSRKQGAFYEQYF	TGTGCCAGTAGTAGAAAACAGGGAGCATTCTACGAGCAGTACTTC
.	TRBV7-9	TRBJ2-5	.	CASSSRGRETQYF	TGTGCCAGCAGCTCCCGGGGTAGAGAGACCCAGTACTTC
.	TRBV2	TRBJ2-1	.	CASSEFNRDEQFF	TGTGCCAGCAGTGAGTTTAATAGGGATGAGCAGTTCTTC
.	TRBV15	TRBJ2-3	TRBD2	CATSTPGGLAGGPLGTDTQYF	TGTGCCACCAGCACCCCCGGGGGACTAGCGGGGGGCCCCCTGGGCACAGATACGCAGTATTTT
.	TRBV2	TRBJ2-7	TRBD1	CASSEALRGTGVYEQYF	TGTGCCAGCAGTGAAGCGCTTCGAGGGACAGGGGTTTACGAGCAGTACTTC
.	TRBV4-1	TRBJ1-4	.	CASSAGANEKLFF	TGCGCCAGCAGCGCGGGAGCTAATGAAAAACTGTTTTTT
.	TRBV7-2	TRBJ2-7	TRBD1	CASSLNWGQGSEQYF	TGTGCCAGCAGCTTAAATTGGGGACAGGGGAGCGAGCAGTACTTC
.	TRBV5-1	TRBJ1-2	.	CASSLAEGGGYTF	TGCGCCAGCAGCTTGGCCGAGGGCGGCGGCTACACCTTC
.	TRBV6-5	TRBJ2-2	.	CASRWGEPGELFF	TGTGCCAGCCGTTGGGGGGAACCCGGGGAGCTGTTTTTT
.	TRBV29-1	TRBJ2-5	TRBD1	CSLREQGWQETQYF	TGCAGCTTAAGAGAACAGGGGTGGCAAGAGACCCAGTACTTC
.	TRBV11-3	TRBJ1-6	.	CASSLDAGSPLHF	TGTGCCAGCAGCTTAGATGCCGGATCACCCCTCCACTTT
.	TRBV5-4	TRBJ1-3	.	CASSLGVGGGNTIYF	TGTGCCAGCAGCTTGGGCGTCGGAGGGGGAAACACCATATATTTT
.	TRBV6-4	TRBJ2-7	.	CASSDSKDPAQSYEQYF	TGTGCCAGCAGTGACTCCAAGGACCCCGCCCAATCCTACGAGCAGTACTTC
.	TRBV10-3	TRBJ1-2	.	CAISDGRVSGYTF	TGTGCCATCAGCGACGGCAGGGTATCTGGCTACACCTTC
.	TRBV5-6	TRBJ1-6	TRBD1	CASSPGTGASSYNSPLHF	TGTGCCAGCAGTCCCGGGACAGGGGCTAGCTCCTATAATTCACCCCTCCACTTT
.	TRBV7-3	TRBJ2-1	.	CASSLDSGGIGSYNEQFF	TGTGCCAGCAGCTTAGATTCCGGCGGCATCGGCTCCTACAATGAGCAGTTCTTC
.	TRBV29-1	TRBJ2-1	TRBD1	CSVATGVYNEQFF	TGCAGCGTTGCGACAGGGGTATACAATGAGCAGTTCTTC
once	TRBV28	TRBJ1-3	TRBD1	CASSPNQGALGNTIYF	TGTGCCAGCAGTCCAAATCAGGGGGCGCTTGGAAACACCATATATTTT
.	TRBV30	TRBJ1-2	.	CAWSVYRASRTF	TGTGCCTGGAGTGTATACAGGGCCTCCAGGACCTTC
.	TRBV28	TRBJ2-2	.	CASSFLGTRNTGELFF	TGTGCCAGCAGTTTTCTCGGGACTCGAAACACCGGGGAGCTGTTTTTT
.	TRBV12-5	TRBJ2-3	.	CASGLFPRLGSTDTQYF	TGTGCTAGTGGTTTGTTTCCCCGACTGGGTAGCACAGATACGCAGTATTTT
.	TRBV14	TRBJ2-7	.	CASSQGVAEQYF	TGTGCCAGCAGCCAAGGGGTAGCCGAGCAGTACTTC
once	TRBV7-8	TRBJ1-1	.	CASSRVGGTEAFF	TGTGCCAGCAGCCGCGTCGGGGGCACTGAAGCTTTCTTT
.	TRBV25-1	TRBJ1-2	TRBD1	CASSDGDRVGYTF	TGTGCCAGCAGTGACGGGGACAGGGTCGGCTACACCTTC
once	TRBV4-2	TRBJ2-7	TRBD2	CASSLQREGGAEQYF	TGTGCCAGCAGCCTACAGCGGGAGGGAGGGGCCGAGCAGTACTTC
.	TRBV27	TRBJ2-3	TRBD1	CASSLRSGTGVTDTQYF	TGTGCCAGCAGTTTACGCTCAGGGACAGGGGTCACAGATACGCAGTATTTT
.	TRBV11-2	TRBJ2-7	TRBD2	CASSFGLAATYEQYF	TGTGCCAGCAGCTTCGGACTAGCGGCAACCTACGAGCAGTACTTC
.	TRBV7-3	TRBJ2-3	.	CASSLDGRTSTDTQYF	TGTGCCAGCAGCTTAGACGGGAGAACTAGCACAGATACGCAGTATTTT
.	TRBV5-4	TRBJ1-3	TRBD1	CASSTGQGDTIYF	TGTGCCAGCAGCACGGGACAGGGCGACACCATATATTTT
once	TRBV4-1	TRBJ2-5	.	CASSQERRGRRETQYF	TGCGCCAGCAGCCAAGAACGCAGGGGCCGACGAGAGACCCAGTACTTC
.	TRBV19	TRBJ2-5	TRBD2	CASSITSGRETQYF	TGTGCCAGTAGTATAACTAGCGGGAGAGAGACCCAGTACTTC
many	TRBV3-1/TRBV3-2	TRBJ2-5	.	CASRVAVQETQYF	TGTGCCAGCAGGGTAGCGGTACAAGAGACCCAGTACTTC
.	TRBV20-1	TRBJ2-7	TRBD1	CSASSGTGPYEQYF	TGCAGTGCTAGTTCCGGGACAGGTCCCTACGAGCAGTACTTC
.	TRBV30	TRBJ1-2	.	CAWRGGLGYGYTF	TGTGCCTGGAGAGGGGGATTGGGCTATGGCTACACCTTC
.	TRBV18	TRBJ2-1	.	CASSPPGPKGDEQFF	TGTGCCAGCTCACCCCCGGGACCGAAGGGTGATGAGCAGTTCTTC
.	TRBV3-1/TRBV3-2	TRBJ1-5	.	CASSQDPSNQPQHF	TGTGCCAGCAGCCAAGATCCGAGCAATCAGCCCCAGCATTTT
.	TRBV28	TRBJ1-1	TRBD1	CASSLQGQNTEAFF	TGTGCCAGCAGTCTACAGGGGCAGAACACTGAAGCTTTCTTT
.	TRBV19	TRBJ1-5	.	CASRDIYSNQPQHF	TGTGCCAGCAGGGACATCTATAGCAATCAGCCCCAGCATTTT
.	TRBV4-2	TRBJ1-5	.	CASSQFTDQPQHF	TGTGCCAGCAGCCAATTCACCGATCAGCCCCAGCATTTT
.	TRBV10-3	TRBJ1-6	.	CAISEAYSPLHF	TGTGCCATCAGTGAGGCGTATTCACCCCTCCACTTT
.	TRBV12-3/TRBV12-4	TRBJ2-7	TRBD1	CASRGDRIYEQYF	TGTGCCAGCAGGGGGGACAGAATCTACGAGCAGTACTTC
.	TRBV5-1	TRBJ1-2	.	CASSNGGGNYGYTF	TGCGCCAGCAGTAACGGGGGCGGGAACTATGGCTACACCTTC
.	TRBV19	TRBJ1-5	.	CASSIEGDRQPQHF	TGTGCCAGTAGTATAGAAGGGGATCGCCAGCCCCAGCATTTT
.	TRBV6-1	TRBJ1-5	.	CASRSGQGNQPQHF	TGTGCCAGCAGATCGGGACAAGGCAATCAGCCCCAGCATTTT
.	TRBV19	TRBJ1-1	.	CASGLVNTEAFF	TGTGCCAGTGGTTTGGTGAACACTGAAGCTTTCTTT
.	TRBV27	TRBJ2-2	.	CASSLMGINTGELFF	TGTGCCAGCAGTTTAATGGGAATTAACACCGGGGAGCTGTTTTTT